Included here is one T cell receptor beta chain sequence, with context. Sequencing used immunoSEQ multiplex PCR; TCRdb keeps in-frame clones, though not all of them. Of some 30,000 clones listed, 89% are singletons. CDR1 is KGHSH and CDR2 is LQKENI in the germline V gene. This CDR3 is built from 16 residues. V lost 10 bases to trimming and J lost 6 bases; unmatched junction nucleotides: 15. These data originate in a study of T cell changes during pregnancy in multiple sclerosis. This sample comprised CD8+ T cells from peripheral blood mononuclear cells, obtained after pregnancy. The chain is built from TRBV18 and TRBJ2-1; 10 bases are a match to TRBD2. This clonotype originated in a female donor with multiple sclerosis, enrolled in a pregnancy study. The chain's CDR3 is CATTGSGTSASNEQFF. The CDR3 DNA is TGTGCCACTACTGGGTCCGGGACTAGCGCGAGCAATGAGCAGTTCTTC.